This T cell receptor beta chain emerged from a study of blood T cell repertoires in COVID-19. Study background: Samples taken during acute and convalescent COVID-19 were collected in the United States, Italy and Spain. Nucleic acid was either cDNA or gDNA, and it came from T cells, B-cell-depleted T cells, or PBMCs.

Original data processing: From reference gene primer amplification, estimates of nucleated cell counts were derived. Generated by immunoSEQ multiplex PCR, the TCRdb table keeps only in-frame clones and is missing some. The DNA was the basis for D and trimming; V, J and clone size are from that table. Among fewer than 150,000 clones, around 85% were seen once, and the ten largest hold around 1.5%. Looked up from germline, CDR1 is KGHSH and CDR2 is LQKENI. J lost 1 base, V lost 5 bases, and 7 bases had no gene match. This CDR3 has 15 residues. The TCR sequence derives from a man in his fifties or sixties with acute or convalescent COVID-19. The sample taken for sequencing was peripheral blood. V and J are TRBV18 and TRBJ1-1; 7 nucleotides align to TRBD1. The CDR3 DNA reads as TGTGCCAGCTCAACGTGGACAGGTTCGAACACTGAAGCTTTCTTT. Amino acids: CASSTWTGSNTEAFF.